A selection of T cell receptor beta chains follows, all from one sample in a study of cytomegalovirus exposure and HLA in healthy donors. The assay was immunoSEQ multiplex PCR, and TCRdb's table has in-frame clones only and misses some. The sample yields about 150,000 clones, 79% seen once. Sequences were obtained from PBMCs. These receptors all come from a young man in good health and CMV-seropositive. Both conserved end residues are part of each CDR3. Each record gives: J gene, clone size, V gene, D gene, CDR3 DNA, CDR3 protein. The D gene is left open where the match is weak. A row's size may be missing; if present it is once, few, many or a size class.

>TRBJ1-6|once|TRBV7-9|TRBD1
TGTGCCAGCAGCCTCTTTCGGACAGGGTTAAATTCACCCCTCCACTTT
CASSLFRTGLNSPLHF
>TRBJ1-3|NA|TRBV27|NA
TGTGCCAGCAGTTTATCCCCGGGAATCTCTGGAAACACCATATATTTT
CASSLSPGISGNTIYF
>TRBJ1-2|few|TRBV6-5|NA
TGTGCCAGCAGTTACTCGCCGGAGGGCACGTCTGGCTACACCTTC
CASSYSPEGTSGYTF
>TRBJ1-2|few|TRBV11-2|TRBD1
TGTGCCAGCAGCTTAAGTTTAGGACAGGACTATGGCTACACCTTC
CASSLSLGQDYGYTF
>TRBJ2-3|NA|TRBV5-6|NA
TGTGCCAGCAGCCCCGAGGGGGTTACGCAGTATTTT
CASSPEGVTQYF
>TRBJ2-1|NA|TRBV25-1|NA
TGTGCCAGCAGTCCCGGGATCCTTTACAATGAGCAGTTCTTC
CASSPGILYNEQFF
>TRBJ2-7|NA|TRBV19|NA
TGTGCCAGTAGTATACGTAGGGGATCGGCCAACGAGCAGTACTTC
CASSIRRGSANEQYF
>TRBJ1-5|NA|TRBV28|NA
TGTGCCAGCAGTTCAGGGGAACAGCCCCAGCATTTT
CASSSGEQPQHF
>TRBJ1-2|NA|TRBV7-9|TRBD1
TGTGCCAGCAGTTTTACAGGGGAGGAGGGCTACACCTTC
CASSFTGEEGYTF
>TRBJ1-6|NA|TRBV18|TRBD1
TGTGCCAGCTCTCCGGGACAGGGATCTTCACCCCTCCACTTT
CASSPGQGSSPLHF
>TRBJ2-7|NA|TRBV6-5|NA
TGTGCCAGCAGGTTTCAGTTTACCGCAATCTACGAGCAGTACTTC
CASRFQFTAIYEQYF
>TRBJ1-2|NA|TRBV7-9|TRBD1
TGTGCCAGCAGTTACCGGGACAGGGATTATGGCTACACCTTC
CASSYRDRDYGYTF
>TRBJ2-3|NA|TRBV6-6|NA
TGTGCCAGCAGTTATCTCACAGATACGCAGTATTTT
CASSYLTDTQYF
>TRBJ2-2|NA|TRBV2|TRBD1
TGTGCCAGCAGATACGGGACAGGGGGTAACGGGGAGCTGTTTTTT
CASRYGTGGNGELFF